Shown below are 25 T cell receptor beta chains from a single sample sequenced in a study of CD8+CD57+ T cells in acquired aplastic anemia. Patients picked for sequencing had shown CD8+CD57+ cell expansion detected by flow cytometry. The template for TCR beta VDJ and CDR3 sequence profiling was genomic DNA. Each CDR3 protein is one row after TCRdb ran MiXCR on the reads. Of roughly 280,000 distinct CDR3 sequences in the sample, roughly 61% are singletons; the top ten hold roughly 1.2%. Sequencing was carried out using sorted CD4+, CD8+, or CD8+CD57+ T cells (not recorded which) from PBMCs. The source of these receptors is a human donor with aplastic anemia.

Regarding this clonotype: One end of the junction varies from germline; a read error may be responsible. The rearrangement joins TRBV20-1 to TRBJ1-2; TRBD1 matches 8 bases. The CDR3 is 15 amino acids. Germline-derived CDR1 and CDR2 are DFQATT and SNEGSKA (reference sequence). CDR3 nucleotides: TGCAGTGCTAATTACGCGGACAGGGAAGCCTATGGCTACACCTTT. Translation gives CSANYADREAYGYTF.

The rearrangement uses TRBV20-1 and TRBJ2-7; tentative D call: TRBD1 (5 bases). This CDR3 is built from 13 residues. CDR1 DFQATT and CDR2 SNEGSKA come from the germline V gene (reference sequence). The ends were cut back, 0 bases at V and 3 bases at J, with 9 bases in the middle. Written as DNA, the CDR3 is TGCAGTGCTAGAGACCACAGGATCTACGAGCAGTACTTC. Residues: CSARDHRIYEQYF.

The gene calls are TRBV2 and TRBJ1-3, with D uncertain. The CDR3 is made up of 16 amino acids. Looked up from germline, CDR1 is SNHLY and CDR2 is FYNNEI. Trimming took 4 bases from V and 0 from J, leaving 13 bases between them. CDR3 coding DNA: TGTGCCAGCAGTGGTCAGCGGCCAGACTCTGGAAACACCATATATTTT. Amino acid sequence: CASSGQRPDSGNTIYF.

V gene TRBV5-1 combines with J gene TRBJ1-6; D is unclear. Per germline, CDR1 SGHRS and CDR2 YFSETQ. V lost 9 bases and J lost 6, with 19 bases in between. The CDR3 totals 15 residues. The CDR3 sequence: CATQTRNSPNSPLHF. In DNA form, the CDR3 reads TGCGCCACCCAGACTCGCAATTCCCCTAATTCACCCCTCCACTTT.

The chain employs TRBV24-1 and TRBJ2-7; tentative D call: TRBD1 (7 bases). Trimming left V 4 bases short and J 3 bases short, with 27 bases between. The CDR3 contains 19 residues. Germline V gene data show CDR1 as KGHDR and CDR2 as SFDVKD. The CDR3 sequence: CATSEIDRAGSATIYEQYF. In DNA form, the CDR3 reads TGTGCCACCAGTGAGATCGACAGGGCCGGGAGCGCGACAATCTACGAGCAGTACTTC.

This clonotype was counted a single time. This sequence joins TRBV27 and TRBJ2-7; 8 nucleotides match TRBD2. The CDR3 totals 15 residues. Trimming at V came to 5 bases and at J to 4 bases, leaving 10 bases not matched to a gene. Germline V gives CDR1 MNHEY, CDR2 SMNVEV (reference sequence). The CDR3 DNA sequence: TGTGCCAGCAGTCCGGACCCAGCGGGAGCGTACGAGCAGTACTTC. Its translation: CASSPDPAGAYEQYF.

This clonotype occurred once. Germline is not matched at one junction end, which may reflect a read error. The CDR3, as DNA: TGTACCAGCAACCCAGAGACTTATGGCTACACCTTC. Amino acid sequence: CTSNPETYGYTF. The chain carries TRBV2 and TRBJ1-2, with D unresolved. CDR1 and CDR2 from the germline V gene are SNHLY and FYNNEI. The CDR3 has 12 amino acids.

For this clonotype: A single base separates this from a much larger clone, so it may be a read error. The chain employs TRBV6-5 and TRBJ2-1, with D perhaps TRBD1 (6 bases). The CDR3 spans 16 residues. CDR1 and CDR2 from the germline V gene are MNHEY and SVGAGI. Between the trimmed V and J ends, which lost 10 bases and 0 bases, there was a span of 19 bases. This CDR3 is CANRGYRATSYNEQFF. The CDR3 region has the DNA TGTGCCAACAGAGGGTACAGGGCCACCTCCTACAATGAGCAGTTCTTC.

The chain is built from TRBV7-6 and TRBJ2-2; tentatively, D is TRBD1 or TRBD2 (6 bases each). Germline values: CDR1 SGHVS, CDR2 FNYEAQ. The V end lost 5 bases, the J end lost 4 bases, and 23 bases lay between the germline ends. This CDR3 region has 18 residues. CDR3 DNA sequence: TGTGCCAGCAGCCCCGCCATGGTGTCGGGGGCGAGCACCGGGGAGCTGTTTTTT. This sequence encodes CASSPAMVSGASTGELFF. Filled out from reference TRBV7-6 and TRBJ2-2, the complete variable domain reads GAGVSQSPRYKVTKRGQDVALRCDPISGHVSLYWYRQALGQGPEFLTYFNYEAQQDKSGLPNDRFSAERPEGSISTLTIQRTEQRDSAMYRCASSPAMVSGASTGELFFGEGSRLTVL.

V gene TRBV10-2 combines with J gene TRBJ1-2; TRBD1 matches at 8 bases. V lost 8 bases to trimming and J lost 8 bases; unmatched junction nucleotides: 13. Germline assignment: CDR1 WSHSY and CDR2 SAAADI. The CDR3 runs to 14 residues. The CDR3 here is CASVGAQGARGYTF. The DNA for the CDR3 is TGCGCCAGCGTGGGGGCCCAGGGGGCGCGGGGCTACACCTTC.

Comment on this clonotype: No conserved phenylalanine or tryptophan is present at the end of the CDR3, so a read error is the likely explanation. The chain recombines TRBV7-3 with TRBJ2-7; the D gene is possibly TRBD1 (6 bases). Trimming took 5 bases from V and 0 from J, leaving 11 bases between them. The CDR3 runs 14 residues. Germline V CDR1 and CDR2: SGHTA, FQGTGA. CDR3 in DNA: TGTGCCAGCAGCCCCGACAGGAGCTCCTACGAGCAGTACCTC. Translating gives CASSPDRSSYEQYL.

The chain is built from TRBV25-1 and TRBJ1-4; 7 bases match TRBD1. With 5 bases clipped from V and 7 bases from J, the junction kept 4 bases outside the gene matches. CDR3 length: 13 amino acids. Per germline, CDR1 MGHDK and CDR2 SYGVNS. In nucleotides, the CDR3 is TGTGCCAGCAGTCTGACAGGGAGTGAAAAACTGTTTTTT. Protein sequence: CASSLTGSEKLFF.

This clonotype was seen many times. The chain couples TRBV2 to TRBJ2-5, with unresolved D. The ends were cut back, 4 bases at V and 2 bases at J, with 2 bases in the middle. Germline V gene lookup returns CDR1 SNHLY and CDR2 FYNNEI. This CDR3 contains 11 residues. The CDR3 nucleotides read TGTGCCAGCAGTGCACAAGAGACCCAGTACTTC. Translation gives CASSAQETQYF.

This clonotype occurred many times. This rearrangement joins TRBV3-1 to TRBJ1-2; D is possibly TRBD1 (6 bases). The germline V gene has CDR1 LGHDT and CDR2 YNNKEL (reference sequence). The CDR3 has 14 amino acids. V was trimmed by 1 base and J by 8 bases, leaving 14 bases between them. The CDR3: CASSQGIGGTGYTF. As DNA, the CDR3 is TGTGCCAGCAGCCAAGGTATTGGGGGCACCGGCTACACCTTC.

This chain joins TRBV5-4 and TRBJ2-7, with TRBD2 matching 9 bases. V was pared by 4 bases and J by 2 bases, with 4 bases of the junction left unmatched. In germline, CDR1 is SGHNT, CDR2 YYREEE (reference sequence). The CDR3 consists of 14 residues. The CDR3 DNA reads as TGTGCCAGCAGCCGAGCGGGAGGACCCTACGAGCAGTACTTC. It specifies CASSRAGGPYEQYF. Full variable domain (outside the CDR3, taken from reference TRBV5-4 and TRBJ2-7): ETGVTQSPTHLIKTRGQQVTLRCSSQSGHNTVSWYQQALGQGPQFIFQYYREEENGRGNFPPRFSGLQFPNYSSELNVNALELDDSALYLCASSRAGGPYEQYFGPGTRLTVT.

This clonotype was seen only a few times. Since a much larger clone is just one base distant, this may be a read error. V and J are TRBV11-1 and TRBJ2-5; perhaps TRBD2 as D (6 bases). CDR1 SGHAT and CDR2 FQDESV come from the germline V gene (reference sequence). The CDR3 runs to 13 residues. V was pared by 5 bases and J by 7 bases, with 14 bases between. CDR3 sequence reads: CASSLWTIGTQYF. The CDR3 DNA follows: TGTGCCAGCAGCCTCTGGACTATAGGGACCCAGTACTTC.

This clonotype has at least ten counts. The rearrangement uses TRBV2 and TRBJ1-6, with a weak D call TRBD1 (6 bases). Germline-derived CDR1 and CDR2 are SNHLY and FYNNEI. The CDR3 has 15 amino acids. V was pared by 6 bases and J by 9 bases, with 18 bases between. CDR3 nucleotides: TGTGCCAGCAGGGGGGCCGAGGGGAGGGTTTCACCCCTCCACTTT. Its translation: CASRGAEGRVSPLHF.

The CDR3 coding sequence is TGTGCCAGCAGCTCGGGGACAGGGGCCTCACCCCTCCACTTT. Translated: CASSSGTGASPLHF. V gene TRBV7-9 combines with J gene TRBJ1-6, with 10 bases aligning to TRBD1. The CDR3 sequence is 14 residues long. Per the germline V gene, CDR1 is SEHNR and CDR2 is FQNEAQ (reference sequence). V was clipped by 4 bases and J by 10 bases; unmatched bases: 4.

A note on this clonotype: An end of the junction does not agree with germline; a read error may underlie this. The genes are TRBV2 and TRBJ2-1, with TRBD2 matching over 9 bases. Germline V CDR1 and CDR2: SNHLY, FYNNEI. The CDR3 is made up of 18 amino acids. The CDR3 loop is CATSEATSGDNSYNEQFF. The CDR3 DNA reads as TGTGCCACCAGTGAAGCGACTAGCGGAGACAACTCCTACAATGAGCAGTTCTTC. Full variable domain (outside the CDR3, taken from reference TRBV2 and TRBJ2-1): EPEVTQTPSHQVTQMGQEVILRCVPISNHLYFYWYRQILGQKVEFLVSFYNNEISEKSEIFDDQFSVERPDGSNFTLKIRSTKLEDSAMYFCATSEATSGDNSYNEQFFGPGTRLTVL.

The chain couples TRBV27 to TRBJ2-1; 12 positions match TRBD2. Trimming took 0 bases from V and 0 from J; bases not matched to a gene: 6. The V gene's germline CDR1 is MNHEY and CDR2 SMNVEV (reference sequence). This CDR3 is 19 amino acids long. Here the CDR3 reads CASSLSRLAGGSSYNEQFF. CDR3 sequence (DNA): TGTGCCAGCAGTTTATCTAGGCTAGCGGGAGGGAGCTCCTACAATGAGCAGTTCTTC.

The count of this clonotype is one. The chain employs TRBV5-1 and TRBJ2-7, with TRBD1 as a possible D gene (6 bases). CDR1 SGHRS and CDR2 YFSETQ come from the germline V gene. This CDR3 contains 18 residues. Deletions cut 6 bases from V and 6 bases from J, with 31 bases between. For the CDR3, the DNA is TGCGCCAGCAAGGCTCGTGTAAATCCCGACAGGAGCCGGGTCGAGCAGTACTTC. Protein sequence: CASKARVNPDRSRVEQYF.

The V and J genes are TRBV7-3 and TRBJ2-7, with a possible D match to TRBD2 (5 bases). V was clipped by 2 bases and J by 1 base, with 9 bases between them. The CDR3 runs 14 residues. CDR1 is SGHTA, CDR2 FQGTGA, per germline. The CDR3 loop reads CASSLLPGSYEQYF. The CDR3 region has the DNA TGTGCCAGCAGCTTACTACCGGGGTCCTACGAGCAGTACTTC.

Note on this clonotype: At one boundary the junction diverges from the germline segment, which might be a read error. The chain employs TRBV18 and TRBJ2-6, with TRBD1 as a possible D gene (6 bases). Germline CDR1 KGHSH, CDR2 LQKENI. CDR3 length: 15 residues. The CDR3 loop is CTSSPTGSGANVLTF. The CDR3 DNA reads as TGTACCAGCTCACCAACAGGGTCGGGGGCCAACGTCCTGACTTTC.

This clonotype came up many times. Here the CDR3 reads CSAREQGGDYGYTF. Here the CDR3 DNA reads TGCAGTGCTAGAGAACAGGGGGGCGACTATGGCTACACCTTC. V usage is TRBV20-1 and J usage is TRBJ1-2, with 8 bases that match TRBD1. Germline V CDR1 and CDR2: DFQATT, SNEGSKA (reference sequence). Trimming took 0 bases from V and 3 from J; bases not matched to a gene: 3. This CDR3 is 14 amino acids long.

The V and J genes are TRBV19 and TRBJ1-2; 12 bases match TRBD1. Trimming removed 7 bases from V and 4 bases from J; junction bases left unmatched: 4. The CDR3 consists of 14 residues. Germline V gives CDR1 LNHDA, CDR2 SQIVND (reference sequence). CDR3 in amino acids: CASMGQGAVYGYTF. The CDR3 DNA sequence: TGTGCCAGTATGGGACAGGGGGCTGTCTATGGCTACACCTTC.